Listed below are T cell receptor beta chains from one sample, sequenced in a study of blood T cell repertoires in COVID-19. The table came from immunoSEQ multiplex PCR; TCRdb's copy has only in-frame clones and leaves some out. The data contain about 250,000 clones, around 91% of them singletons. Source material: peripheral blood. Receptor source: a woman aged 55-70 years with COVID-19, enrolled during active disease. The CDR3 runs from the conserved cysteine through the conserved F or W. The order of the fields is D gene, clone size, V gene, J gene, CDR3 length, CDR3 DNA, CDR3 protein. A D gene is named only where the DNA matches it firmly. Part of the rows lack a size; the others show once, few, many or a class for expanded clones.

.	once	TRBV19	TRBJ2-1	14	TGTGCCAGTAGTAGACAAGGACTAAACAATGAGCAGTTCTTC	CASSRQGLNNEQFF
TRBD1	.	TRBV3-1/TRBV3-2	TRBJ1-2	16	TGTGCCAGCAGCCAAGCCACAGGGGGCCCTAACTATGGCTACACCTTC	CASSQATGGPNYGYTF
.	.	TRBV4-2	TRBJ1-1	18	TGTGCCAGCAGCCAAGATTGGAGGCAGGCCCCCGGAGGGACTGAAGCTTTCTTT	CASSQDWRQAPGGTEAFF
TRBD1	.	TRBV19	TRBJ1-6	15	TGTGCCAGTAGTACAACTCAGGGGGCCGGTGGGCCCCTCCACTTT	CASSTTQGAGGPLHF
TRBD2	.	TRBV4-3	TRBJ2-5	16	TGCGCCAGCAGCCAAGGGACTAGCGGGGGTAGGGAGACCCAGTACTTC	CASSQGTSGGRETQYF
TRBD1	.	TRBV7-9	TRBJ2-5	15	TGTGCCAGCAGCTTAGTATGGGACAGTCAAGAGACCCAGTACTTC	CASSLVWDSQETQYF
.	.	TRBV6-4	TRBJ1-4	15	TGTGCCAGCAAGAGAACCGGGACTAGTAATGAAAAACTGTTTTTT	CASKRTGTSNEKLFF
.	.	TRBV11-2	TRBJ1-3	17	TGTGCCAGCAGCATCCTTAAATCGACAGACTCTGGAAACACCATATATTTT	CASSILKSTDSGNTIYF
.	once	TRBV7-8	TRBJ1-6	15	TGTGCCAGCAAAGAGGGTCAAGCACAAATTCGGCCCCTCCACTTT	CASKEGQAQIRPLHF
.	.	TRBV4-2	TRBJ1-1	15	TGTGCCAGCAGCCAAGATCAGGAAGGATACACTGAAGCTTTCTTT	CASSQDQEGYTEAFF
.	.	TRBV6-5	TRBJ2-7	13	TGTGCCAGCAGTTACGGGCACCCCTACGAGCAGTACTTC	CASSYGHPYEQYF
TRBD1	.	TRBV30	TRBJ2-2	14	TGTGCCTGGAGCAGGGACAGTAACACCGGGGAGCTGTTTTTT	CAWSRDSNTGELFF
TRBD1	.	TRBV6-2/TRBV6-3	TRBJ2-4	15	TGTGCCAGCAGTCGGGACAGGATAGCCAAAAACATTCAGTACTTC	CASSRDRIAKNIQYF
.	.	TRBV25-1	TRBJ1-2	16	TGTGCCAGCAGTGATCTCGTCACGGGATCAACCTATGGCTACACCTTC	CASSDLVTGSTYGYTF
TRBD1	once	TRBV19	TRBJ1-2	15	TGTGCCAGTAGTATCGCCGACAGGGTCGGATATGGCTACACCTTC	CASSIADRVGYGYTF
TRBD1	.	TRBV3-1/TRBV3-2	TRBJ1-4	15	TGTGCCAGCAGCCTTACCGGGACAGCTAATGAAAAACTGTTTTTT	CASSLTGTANEKLFF
.	.	TRBV9	TRBJ1-3	13	TGTGCCAGCAGCGAACCGGCTGGAAACACCATATATTTT	CASSEPAGNTIYF
.	.	TRBV7-8	TRBJ1-2	13	TGTGCCAGCAGTATAGACAGACTCTATGGCTACACCTTC	CASSIDRLYGYTF
.	.	TRBV12-3/TRBV12-4	TRBJ1-1	13	TGTGCCAGCAGTTTTACAGCGGACACTGAAGCTTTCTTT	CASSFTADTEAFF
.	.	TRBV30	TRBJ1-5	15	TGTGCCTGGAGTGTACCTGGCGGTCGCAATCAGCCCCAGCATTTT	CAWSVPGGRNQPQHF
.	.	TRBV28	TRBJ1-4	14	TGTGCCAGCAGTTTCCAAGGGGGTAGGGAAAAACTGTTTTTT	CASSFQGGREKLFF
.	.	TRBV18	TRBJ1-1	14	TGTGCCAGCTCATGGAGGCCCCAGGACACTGAAGCTTTCTTT	CASSWRPQDTEAFF
.	once	TRBV6-2/TRBV6-3	TRBJ2-1	13	TGTGCCAGCAGTTACCAAACCTACAATGAGCAGTTCTTC	CASSYQTYNEQFF
.	.	TRBV7-9	TRBJ2-3	14	TGTGCCAGCAGCTTAAACGCAGGCACAGATACGCAGTATTTT	CASSLNAGTDTQYF
TRBD1	.	TRBV19	TRBJ1-2	13	TGTGCCAGCGGGGGACAGATGTCCTATGGCTACACCTTC	CASGGQMSYGYTF
.	.	TRBV6-5	TRBJ2-7	15	TGTGCCAGCAGTTGGTCCCGGGACACCAACTACGAGCAGTACTTC	CASSWSRDTNYEQYF
.	.	TRBV7-9	TRBJ2-1	15	TGTGCCAGCAGGTTCGTTTTCGGAGCAACCGATGAGCAGTTCTTC	CASRFVFGATDEQFF
TRBD1	.	TRBV5-1	TRBJ2-1	14	TGCGCCAGCGGAACCGGGACAGGGGTGATAGAGCAGTTCTTC	CASGTGTGVIEQFF
.	.	TRBV18	TRBJ2-5	15	TGTGCCAGCTCACCAGAGTCAGGGGCCCAAGAGACCCAGTACTTC	CASSPESGAQETQYF
.	once	TRBV18	TRBJ1-5	16	TGTGCCAGCTCACCAACAAGGAGGTATAGCAATCAGCCCCAGCATTTT	CASSPTRRYSNQPQHF
TRBD1	once	TRBV24-1	TRBJ2-1	15	TGTGCCACCAGTGATGGACAGGGGGGAAGGAATGAGCAGTTCTTC	CATSDGQGGRNEQFF
.	.	TRBV10-3	TRBJ1-6	15	TGTGCCATCAGCGCCGGGAGGGGGTATAATTCACCCCTCCACTTT	CAISAGRGYNSPLHF
.	once	TRBV7-9	TRBJ1-2	11	TGTGCCAGCAGCCCGGGCTATGGCTACACCTTC	CASSPGYGYTF
TRBD2	.	TRBV7-2	TRBJ2-1	19	TGTGCCAGCAGCGCGCTAGGACTAGCGGGGGGGCAGTCACACAATGAGCAGTTCTTC	CASSALGLAGGQSHNEQFF
.	.	TRBV5-6	TRBJ1-6	14	TGTGCCAGCAGCTTGCGACGGGGGAATTCACCCCTCCACTTT	CASSLRRGNSPLHF
.	.	TRBV6-5	TRBJ2-1	14	TGTGCCAGCAGTTACCTAGGGGGTCAACGTGAGCAGTTCTTC	CASSYLGGQREQFF
.	few	TRBV5-6	TRBJ1-4	12	TGTGCCAGCAGCCGTCCGGGGGAAAAACTGTTTTTT	CASSRPGEKLFF
TRBD2	.	TRBV24-1	TRBJ2-1	15	TGTGCCACCAGTGATAGGGGACTAGCGGGGGACCAGCAGTTCTTC	CATSDRGLAGDQQFF
TRBD1	.	TRBV7-3	TRBJ2-2	15	TGTGCCAGCAGCCCCGGACAGGGAAGGGGCGGGGAGCTGTTTTTT	CASSPGQGRGGELFF
.	.	TRBV19	TRBJ2-6	17	TGTGCCAGTAGAATAAGGAGGGGAGCGGCTGGGGCCAACGTCCTGACTTTC	CASRIRRGAAGANVLTF
.	.	TRBV6-6	TRBJ2-7	9	TGTGCCGCGGGCTACGAGCAGTACTTC	CAAGYEQYF
.	.	TRBV18	TRBJ2-3	12	TGTGCCAGCTCACCACCCGCAGATACGCAGTATTTT	CASSPPADTQYF
.	.	TRBV5-8	TRBJ1-6	17	TGTGCCAGCAGCTTGGGCGGTTTTAGCGGGACTAATTCACCCCTCCACTTT	CASSLGGFSGTNSPLHF
TRBD1	.	TRBV12-3/TRBV12-4	TRBJ1-5	13	TGTGCCAGCAGGACAGGGGGCAATCAGCCCCAGCATTTT	CASRTGGNQPQHF
TRBD1	.	TRBV9	TRBJ1-2	15	TGTGCCAGCAGCGTAGCTGAAGGGGGCGGCTATGGCTACACCTTC	CASSVAEGGGYGYTF
.	.	TRBV5-6	TRBJ2-7	15	TGTGCCAGCAGCTTATGGGGGGGCGGGTCCTACGAGCAGTACTTC	CASSLWGGGSYEQYF
.	.	TRBV30	TRBJ1-3	14	TGTGCCTGGAGTGTCCGGGGGAGTGGAAACACCATATATTTT	CAWSVRGSGNTIYF